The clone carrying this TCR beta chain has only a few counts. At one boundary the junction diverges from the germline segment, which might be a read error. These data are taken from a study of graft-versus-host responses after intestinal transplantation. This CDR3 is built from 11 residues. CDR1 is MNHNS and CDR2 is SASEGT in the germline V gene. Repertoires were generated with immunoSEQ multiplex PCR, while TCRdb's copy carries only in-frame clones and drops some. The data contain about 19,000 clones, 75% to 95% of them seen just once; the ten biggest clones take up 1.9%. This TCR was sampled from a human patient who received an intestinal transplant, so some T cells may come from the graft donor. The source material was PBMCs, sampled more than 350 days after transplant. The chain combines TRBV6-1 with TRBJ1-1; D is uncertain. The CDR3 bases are TGTGCCAGCAGGGAAGGGACTGAAGCTTTCTTT. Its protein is CASREGTEAFF.